A single sample is the source of the 2 T cell receptor beta chains below, sequenced in a study of TIL therapy for anti-PD-1-resistant metastatic lung cancer (dated by TCRdb to the early 2020s). TCR beta CDR3 regions were amplified from genomic DNA by bias-controlled multiplex PCR with the immunoSEQ v3 hsTCRB kit. This immuneACCESS table, as held by TCRdb, lists in-frame sequences with V and J called but not all clones. Of the missing ones, under half trace to an unresolved V gene in checked studies; the others have no known cause. The sample table contains about 60,000 clones; only one count was recorded for roughly 84% of them. 2.5% to 3% of the sample belongs to the ten largest clones. The time point tag for this specimen amounts to: pre-treatment sample, taken before nivolumab and TIL therapy. The sample was blood, taken at baseline. All receptors come from a person aged 30 to 80 with non-small cell lung cancer.

The genes are TRBV19 and TRBJ2-7, with unresolved D. Trimming removed 3 bases at V and 6 bases at J, with 15 bases between. The CDR3 covers 14 residues. Looked up from germline, CDR1 is LNHDA and CDR2 is SQIVND (reference sequence). As DNA, the CDR3 is TGTGCCAGTAGTATGGTTTTAACAGCTTCCGAGCAGTACTTC. Translating gives CASSMVLTASEQYF.

This clone was picked up one time. The genes are TRBV27 and TRBJ1-6, with 7 nucleotides matching TRBD1. The CDR3 has 15 amino acids. V was pared by 3 bases and J by 10 bases, with 9 bases of the junction left unmatched. CDR1 and CDR2 (germline): MNHEY, SMNVEV (reference sequence). The CDR3 nucleotides read TGTGCCAGCAGTTTGGTTACAGGGGCAGGCTCACCCCTCCACTTT. The encoded protein is CASSLVTGAGSPLHF.